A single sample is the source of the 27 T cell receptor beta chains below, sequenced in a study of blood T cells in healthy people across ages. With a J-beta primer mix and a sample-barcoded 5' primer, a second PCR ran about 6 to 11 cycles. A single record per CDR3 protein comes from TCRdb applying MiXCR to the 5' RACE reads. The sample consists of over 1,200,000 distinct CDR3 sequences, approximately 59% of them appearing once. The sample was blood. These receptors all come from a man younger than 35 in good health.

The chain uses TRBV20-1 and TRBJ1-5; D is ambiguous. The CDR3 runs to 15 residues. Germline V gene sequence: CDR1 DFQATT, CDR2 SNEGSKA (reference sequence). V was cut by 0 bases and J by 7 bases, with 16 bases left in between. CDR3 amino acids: CSARDRRVVGQPQHF. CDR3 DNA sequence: TGCAGTGCTAGAGATCGGCGTGTGGTGGGCCAGCCCCAGCATTTT.

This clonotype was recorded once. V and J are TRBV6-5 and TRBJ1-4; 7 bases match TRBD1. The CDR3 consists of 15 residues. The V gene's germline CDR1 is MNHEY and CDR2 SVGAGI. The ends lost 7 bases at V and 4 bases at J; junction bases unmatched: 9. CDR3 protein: CASTSTGTVNEKLFF. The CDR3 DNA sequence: TGTGCCAGCACCTCTACCGGGACAGTTAATGAAAAACTGTTTTTT.

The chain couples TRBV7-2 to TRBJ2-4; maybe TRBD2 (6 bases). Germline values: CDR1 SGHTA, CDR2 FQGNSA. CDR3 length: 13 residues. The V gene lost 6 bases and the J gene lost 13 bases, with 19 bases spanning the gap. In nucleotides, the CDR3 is TGTGCCAGCAGTCATGGCCTTTGGGGGGAGCAGTACTTC. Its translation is CASSHGLWGEQYF. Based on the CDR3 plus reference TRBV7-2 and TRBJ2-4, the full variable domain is GAGVSQSPSNKVTEKGKDVELRCDPISGHTALYWYRQSLGQGLEFLIYFQGNSAPDKSGLPSDRFSAERTGGSVSTLTIQRTQQEDSAVYLCASSHGLWGEQYFGAGTRLSVL.

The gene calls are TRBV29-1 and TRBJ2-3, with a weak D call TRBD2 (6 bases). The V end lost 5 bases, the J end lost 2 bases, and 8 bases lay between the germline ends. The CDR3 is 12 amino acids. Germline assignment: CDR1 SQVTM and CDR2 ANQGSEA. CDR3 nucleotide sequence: TGCAGCGTTCGGACTAACACAGATACGCAGTATTTT. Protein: CSVRTNTDTQYF.

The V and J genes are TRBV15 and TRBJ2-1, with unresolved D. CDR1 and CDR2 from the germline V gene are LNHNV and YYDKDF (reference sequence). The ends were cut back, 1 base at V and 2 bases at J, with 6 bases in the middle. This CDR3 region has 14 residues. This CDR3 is CATSRASPYNEQFF. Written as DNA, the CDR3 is TGTGCCACCAGCAGAGCTAGTCCCTACAATGAGCAGTTCTTC.

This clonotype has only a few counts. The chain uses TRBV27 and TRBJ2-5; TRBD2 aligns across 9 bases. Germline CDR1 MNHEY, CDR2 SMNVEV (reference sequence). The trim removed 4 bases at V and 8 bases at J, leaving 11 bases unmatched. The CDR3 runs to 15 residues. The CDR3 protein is CASSSTTSGLATQYF. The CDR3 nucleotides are TGTGCCAGCAGTTCTACGACTAGCGGATTGGCCACCCAGTACTTC.

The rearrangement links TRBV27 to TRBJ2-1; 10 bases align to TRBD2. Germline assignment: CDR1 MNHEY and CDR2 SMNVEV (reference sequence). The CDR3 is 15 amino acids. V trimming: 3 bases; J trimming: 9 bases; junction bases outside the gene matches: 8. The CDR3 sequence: CASSFTSGAAGEQFF. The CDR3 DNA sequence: TGTGCCAGCAGTTTCACTAGCGGGGCGGCGGGTGAGCAGTTCTTC.

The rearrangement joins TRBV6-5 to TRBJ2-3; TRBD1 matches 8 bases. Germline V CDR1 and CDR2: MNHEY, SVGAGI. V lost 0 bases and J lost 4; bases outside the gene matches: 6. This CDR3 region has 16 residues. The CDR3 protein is CASSYSFRGLPDTQYF. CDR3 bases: TGTGCCAGCAGTTACTCGTTCAGGGGGCTTCCAGATACGCAGTATTTT.

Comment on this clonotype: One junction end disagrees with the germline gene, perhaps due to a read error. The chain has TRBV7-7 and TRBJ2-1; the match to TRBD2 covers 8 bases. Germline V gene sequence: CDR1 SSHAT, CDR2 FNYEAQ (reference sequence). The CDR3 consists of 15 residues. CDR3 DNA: TGTGCTAGCAGCCCCCGGGGGCGGGGGGACAATGAGCAGTTCTTC. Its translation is CASSPRGRGDNEQFF.

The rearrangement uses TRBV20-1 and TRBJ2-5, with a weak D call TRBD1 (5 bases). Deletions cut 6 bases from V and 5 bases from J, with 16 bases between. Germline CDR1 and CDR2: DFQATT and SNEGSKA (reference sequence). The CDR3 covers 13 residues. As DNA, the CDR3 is TGCAGTGCACCCCTTGGGGCCGAGGAGACCCAGTACTTC. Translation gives CSAPLGAEETQYF.

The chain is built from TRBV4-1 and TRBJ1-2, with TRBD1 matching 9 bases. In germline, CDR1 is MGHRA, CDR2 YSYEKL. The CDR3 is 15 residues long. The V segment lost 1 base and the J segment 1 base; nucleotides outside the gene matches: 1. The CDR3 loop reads CASSQGDRVNYGYTF. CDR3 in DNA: TGCGCCAGCAGCCAAGGGGACAGGGTTAACTATGGCTACACCTTC.

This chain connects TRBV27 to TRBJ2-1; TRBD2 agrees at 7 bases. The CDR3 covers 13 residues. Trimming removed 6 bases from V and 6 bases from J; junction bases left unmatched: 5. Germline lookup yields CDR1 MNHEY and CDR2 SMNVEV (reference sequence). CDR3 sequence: CASRLGGINEQFF. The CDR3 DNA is TGTGCCAGCAGACTCGGGGGGATCAATGAGCAGTTCTTC.

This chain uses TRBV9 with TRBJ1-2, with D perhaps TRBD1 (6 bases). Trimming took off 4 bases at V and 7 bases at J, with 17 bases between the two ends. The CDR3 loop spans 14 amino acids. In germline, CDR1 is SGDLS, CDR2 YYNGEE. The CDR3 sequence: CASSLENRAGGYTF. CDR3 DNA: TGTGCCAGCAGCTTGGAAAACAGGGCGGGTGGCTACACCTTC.

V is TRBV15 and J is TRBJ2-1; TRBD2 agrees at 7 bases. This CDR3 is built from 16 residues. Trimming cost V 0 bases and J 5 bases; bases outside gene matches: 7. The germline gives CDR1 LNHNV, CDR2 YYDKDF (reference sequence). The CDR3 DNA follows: TGTGCCACCAGCAGAGATCCGGGAGGACCAGACAATGAGCAGTTCTTC. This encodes CATSRDPGGPDNEQFF.

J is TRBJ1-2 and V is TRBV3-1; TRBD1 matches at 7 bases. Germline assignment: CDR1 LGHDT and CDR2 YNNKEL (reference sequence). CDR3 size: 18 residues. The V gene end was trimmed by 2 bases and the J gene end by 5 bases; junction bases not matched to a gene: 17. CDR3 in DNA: TGTGCCAGCAGCCAAAACGACAGGGCTGGACGTAGGATTTATGGCTACACCTTC. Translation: CASSQNDRAGRRIYGYTF.

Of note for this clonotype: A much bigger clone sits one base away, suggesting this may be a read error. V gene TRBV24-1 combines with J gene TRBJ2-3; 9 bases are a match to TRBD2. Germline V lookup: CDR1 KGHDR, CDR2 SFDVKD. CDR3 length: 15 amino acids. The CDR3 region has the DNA TGTGCCGCCAGTGACCCTAGCGGGGACCTAGATACGCAGTATTTT. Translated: CAASDPSGDLDTQYF.

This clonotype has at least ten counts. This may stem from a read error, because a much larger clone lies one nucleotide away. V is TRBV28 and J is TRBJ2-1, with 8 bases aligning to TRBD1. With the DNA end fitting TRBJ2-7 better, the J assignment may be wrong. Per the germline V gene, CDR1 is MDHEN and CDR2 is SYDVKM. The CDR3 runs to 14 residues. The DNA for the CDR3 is TGTGCCAGCAGTGCGGGACAGGAGGCCAATGAGCAGTACTTC. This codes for CASSAGQEANEQYF.

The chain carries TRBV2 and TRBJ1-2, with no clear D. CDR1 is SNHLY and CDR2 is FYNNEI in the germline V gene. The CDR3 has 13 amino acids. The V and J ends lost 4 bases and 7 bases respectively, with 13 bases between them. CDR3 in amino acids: CASSAAEAGGYTF. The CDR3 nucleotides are TGTGCCAGCAGTGCTGCCGAGGCAGGTGGCTACACCTTC. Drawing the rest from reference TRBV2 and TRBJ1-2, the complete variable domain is EPEVTQTPSHQVTQMGQEVILRCVPISNHLYFYWYRQILGQKVEFLVSFYNNEISEKSEIFDDQFSVERPDGSNFTLKIRSTKLEDSAMYFCASSAAEAGGYTFGSGTRLTVV.

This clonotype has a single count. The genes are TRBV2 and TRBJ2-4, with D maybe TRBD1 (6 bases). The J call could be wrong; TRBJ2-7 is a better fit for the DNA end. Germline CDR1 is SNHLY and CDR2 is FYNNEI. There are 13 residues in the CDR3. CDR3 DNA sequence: TGTGCCAGCAGTGAAGTCAGGGGAACCGAGCAGTACTTC. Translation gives CASSEVRGTEQYF.

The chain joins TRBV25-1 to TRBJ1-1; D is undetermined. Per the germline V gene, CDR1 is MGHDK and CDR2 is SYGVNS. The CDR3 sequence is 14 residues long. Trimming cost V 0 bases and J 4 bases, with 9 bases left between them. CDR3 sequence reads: CASSEYMAGTEAFF. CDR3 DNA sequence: TGTGCCAGCAGTGAATATATGGCAGGCACTGAAGCTTTCTTT.

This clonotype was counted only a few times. The DNA for the CDR3 is TGCAGCGTGGCTCAAGTTCTTAAGCCTGAGCAGTTCTTC. It yields the protein CSVAQVLKPEQFF. The chain has TRBV29-1 and TRBJ2-1; D not certain. Trimming removed 6 bases from V and 9 bases from J, with 18 bases in between. CDR1 is SQVTM and CDR2 is ANQGSEA in the germline V gene. The CDR3 contains 13 residues.

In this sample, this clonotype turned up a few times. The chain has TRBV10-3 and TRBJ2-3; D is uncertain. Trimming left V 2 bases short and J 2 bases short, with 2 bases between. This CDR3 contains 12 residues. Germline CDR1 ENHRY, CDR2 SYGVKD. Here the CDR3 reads CAISEPTDTQYF. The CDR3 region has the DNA TGTGCCATCAGTGAGCCCACAGATACGCAGTATTTT.

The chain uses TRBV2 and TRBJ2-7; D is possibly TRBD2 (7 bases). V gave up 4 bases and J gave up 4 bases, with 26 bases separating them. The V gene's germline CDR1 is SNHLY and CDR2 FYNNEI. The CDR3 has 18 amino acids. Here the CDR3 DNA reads TGTGCCAGCAGTGGGTCAGGGGAGAGTTGGGGAGGGCCGTACGAGCAGTACTTC. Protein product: CASSGSGESWGGPYEQYF.

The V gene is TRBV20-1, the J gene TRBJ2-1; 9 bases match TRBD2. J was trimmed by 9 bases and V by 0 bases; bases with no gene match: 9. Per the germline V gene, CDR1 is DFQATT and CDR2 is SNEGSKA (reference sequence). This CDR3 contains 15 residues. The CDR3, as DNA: TGCAGTGCTAGAGAAATTGCCGGGACTAGCAGTGAGCAGTTCTTC. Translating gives CSAREIAGTSSEQFF.

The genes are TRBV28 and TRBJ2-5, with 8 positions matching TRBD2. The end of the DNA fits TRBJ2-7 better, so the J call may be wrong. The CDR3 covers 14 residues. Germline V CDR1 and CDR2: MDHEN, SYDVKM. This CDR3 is CASSLAGYSNEQYF. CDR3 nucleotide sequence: TGTGCCAGCAGTCTAGCGGGTTACAGCAACGAGCAGTACTTC.

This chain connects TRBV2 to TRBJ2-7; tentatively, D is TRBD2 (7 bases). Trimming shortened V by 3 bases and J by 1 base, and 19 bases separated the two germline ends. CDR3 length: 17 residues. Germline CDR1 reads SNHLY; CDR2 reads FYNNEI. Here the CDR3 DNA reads TGTGCCAGCAGTGAGCAAGGGGCGGGGGCTCGATCCTACGAGCAGTACTTC. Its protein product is CASSEQGAGARSYEQYF.

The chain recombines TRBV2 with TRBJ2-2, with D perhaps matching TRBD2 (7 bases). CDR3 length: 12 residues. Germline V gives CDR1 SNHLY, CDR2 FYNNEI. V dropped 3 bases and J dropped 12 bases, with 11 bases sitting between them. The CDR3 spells CASSERGGQLFF. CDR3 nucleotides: TGTGCCAGCAGTGAGAGGGGGGGGCAGCTGTTTTTT.